These 24 T cell receptor beta chains originate from one sample sequenced in a study of CD8 T cells in Susac syndrome. The RNA, 0.5 to 1 ug, was put through reverse transcription using random hexamers. TCRdb re-analysed the immunoSEQ multiplex PCR reads in MiXCR, keeping a single row per CDR3 protein. The sample holds about 150,000 distinct CDR3 sequences, 94% seen once. Sequencing was done on a sample of CD8+ T cells from PBMCs. The receptors stem from a human donor with multiple sclerosis.

The rearrangement links TRBV30 to TRBJ1-1, with 9 nucleotides matching TRBD1. Germline V gives CDR1 GTSNPN, CDR2 SVGIG (reference sequence). J lost 1 base, V lost 3 bases, and 6 bases had no gene match. CDR3 length: 15 residues. The CDR3 DNA follows: TGTGCCTGGAGGGGGACAGGGTCGGGGAACACTGAAGCTTTCTTT. Amino acids: CAWRGTGSGNTEAFF.

The chain couples TRBV9 to TRBJ1-1; D is undetermined. Trimming took 0 bases from V and 6 from J, leaving 12 bases between them. Germline V CDR1 and CDR2: SGDLS, YYNGEE. The CDR3 covers 14 residues. CDR3: CASSVDRNPAEAFF. CDR3 sequence (DNA): TGTGCCAGCAGCGTAGATAGGAACCCCGCTGAAGCTTTCTTT. The variable domain in full, completed from reference TRBV9 and TRBJ1-1, reads DSGVTQTPKHLITATGQRVTLRCSPRSGDLSVYWYQQSLDQGLQFLIQYYNGEERAKGNILERFSAQQFPDLHSELNLSSLELGDSALYFCASSVDRNPAEAFFGQGTRLTVV.

The V call is TRBV29-1, the J call TRBJ2-5, with TRBD1 matching 12 bases. V shed 6 bases, J shed 4 bases, and the junction held 9 bases outside the gene matches. The CDR3 has 15 amino acids. Looked up from germline, CDR1 is SQVTM and CDR2 is ANQGSEA. CDR3 in amino acids: CSVDVRDRGPETQYF. The CDR3 DNA sequence: TGCAGCGTCGACGTCCGGGACAGGGGGCCAGAGACCCAGTACTTC.

The chain uses TRBV3-1 and TRBJ2-7; tentatively, D is TRBD1 (6 bases). The germline V and J ends were trimmed by 4 bases and 5 bases, with 18 bases remaining between them. The CDR3 runs 15 residues. The germline V gene encodes CDR1 LGHDT and CDR2 YNNKEL (reference sequence). The CDR3 bases are TGTGCCAGCAGCCCAACCCAACAGGGTGCCGACGAGCAGTACTTC. This translates into CASSPTQQGADEQYF.

This chain links TRBV12-5 with TRBJ2-1; D is ambiguous. Trimming took off 1 base at V and 5 bases at J, with 15 bases between the two ends. Germline values: CDR1 LGHNT, CDR2 FRNRAP. This CDR3 is 16 amino acids long. For the CDR3, the DNA is TGTGCTAGTGGTTTGGGGGCCAAACTGTTTGACAATGAGCAGTTCTTC. It is translated as CASGLGAKLFDNEQFF.

CDR3 DNA sequence: TGTGCCAGCAGATCGGACAGGGCTTACGAGCAGTACTTC. It yields the protein CASRSDRAYEQYF. This sequence joins TRBV2 and TRBJ2-7; TRBD1 matches at 8 bases. Germline loops: CDR1 SNHLY, CDR2 FYNNEI. This CDR3 comprises 13 residues. The V segment lost 6 bases and the J segment 4 bases; nucleotides outside the gene matches: 5.

This chain connects TRBV5-1 to TRBJ2-7, with D maybe TRBD1 (6 bases). In germline, CDR1 is SGHRS, CDR2 YFSETQ. With 4 bases removed from V and 6 bases from J, the gap between germline ends came to 14 bases. The CDR3 has 13 amino acids. CDR3 region: CASSQTGYGEQYF. Written as DNA, the CDR3 is TGCGCCAGCAGCCAAACAGGGTATGGCGAGCAGTACTTC. The full variable domain, rest sourced from reference TRBV5-1 and TRBJ2-7, is KAGVTQTPRYLIKTRGQQVTLSCSPISGHRSVSWYQQTPGQGLQFLFEYFSETQRNKGNFPGRFSGRQFSNSRSEMNVSTLELGDSALYLCASSQTGYGEQYFGPGTRLTVT.

The rearrangement links TRBV5-6 to TRBJ2-1, with D possibly matching TRBD2 (6 bases). The ends were cut back, 4 bases at V and 0 bases at J, with 11 bases in the middle. The CDR3 consists of 15 residues. Germline loops: CDR1 SGHDT, CDR2 YYEEEE. CDR3 amino acids: CASSPVGSSYNEQFF. The CDR3 coding sequence is TGTGCCAGCAGCCCTGTCGGGAGCTCCTACAATGAGCAGTTCTTC.

The rearrangement links TRBV6-2 or TRBV6-3 to TRBJ1-6, with 7 positions matching TRBD1. The CDR3 contains 14 residues. J lost 10 bases, V lost 8 bases, and 11 bases had no gene match. Germline V gene sequence: CDR1 MNHEY, CDR2 SVGEGT. CDR3 amino acids: CASGGQSSRSPLHF. DNA for the CDR3: TGTGCCAGCGGGGGACAGTCCTCGAGGTCACCCCTCCACTTT.

The genes are TRBV7-6 and TRBJ2-1, with TRBD2 identical over 8 bases. The CDR3 has 12 residues. CDR1 is SGHVS and CDR2 is FNYEAQ in the germline V gene. With 5 bases clipped from V and 13 bases from J, the junction kept 7 bases outside the gene matches. The CDR3 coding sequence is TGTGCCAGCAGCCCGGGGGGGGCCCAACAGTTCTTC. It yields the protein CASSPGGAQQFF.

The rearrangement links TRBV7-9 to TRBJ1-1, with 7 bases that match TRBD1. V shed 5 bases and J 4 bases; nucleotides not matched to a gene: 4. The germline gives CDR1 SEHNR, CDR2 FQNEAQ (reference sequence). CDR3 length: 13 amino acids. The CDR3 reads CASSLGQITEAFF. The CDR3 DNA reads TGTGCCAGCAGCCTGGGACAGATCACTGAAGCTTTCTTT.

The chain joins TRBV20-1 to TRBJ1-1, with D unclear. The CDR3 is 14 amino acids. Germline V gene lookup returns CDR1 DFQATT and CDR2 SNEGSKA (reference sequence). The germline V and J ends were trimmed by 3 bases and 1 base, with 12 bases remaining between them. The chain's CDR3 is CSASPDRQNTEAFF. DNA for the CDR3: TGCAGTGCTAGCCCGGACCGGCAGAACACTGAAGCTTTCTTT.

The chain is built from TRBV2 and TRBJ2-1; D is unresolved. Between the trimmed V and J ends, which lost 1 base and 7 bases, there was a span of 11 bases. Germline CDR1 and CDR2: SNHLY and FYNNEI. This CDR3 is built from 14 residues. The CDR3 DNA reads as TGTGCCAGCAGTGAAGGTCCCATAGGGAATGAGCAGTTCTTC. This translates into CASSEGPIGNEQFF.

The chain joins TRBV15 to TRBJ2-4; no reliable D call. This CDR3 has 15 residues. Germline assignment: CDR1 LNHNV and CDR2 YYDKDF (reference sequence). Trimming left V 5 bases short and J 0 bases short, with 11 bases between. The CDR3 DNA reads as TGTGCCACCAGCGCCCAGAATAAAGCCAAAAACATTCAGTACTTC. It specifies CATSAQNKAKNIQYF.

This rearrangement joins TRBV29-1 to TRBJ1-1, with D perhaps TRBD1 (5 bases). The CDR3 covers 15 residues. Trimming stripped 0 bases from V and 0 bases from J, with 11 bases between. CDR1 SQVTM and CDR2 ANQGSEA come from the germline V gene. CDR3 residues: CSVEDQAGMNTEAFF. CDR3 nucleotide sequence: TGCAGCGTTGAAGATCAGGCAGGGATGAACACTGAAGCTTTCTTT. The full variable domain, rest sourced from reference TRBV29-1 and TRBJ1-1, is SAVISQKPSRDICQRGTSLTIQCQVDSQVTMMFWYRQQPGQSLTLIATANQGSEATYESGFVIDKFPISRPNLTFSTLTVSNMSPEDSSIYLCSVEDQAGMNTEAFFGQGTRLTVV.

The rearrangement joins TRBV27 to TRBJ2-1; 7 nucleotides line up with TRBD2. The ends lost 5 bases at V and 0 bases at J; junction bases unmatched: 7. Germline V gene data show CDR1 as MNHEY and CDR2 as SMNVEV (reference sequence). The CDR3 is 16 residues long. This chain's CDR3 is CASSPLPGGSYNEQFF. The CDR3 region has the DNA TGTGCCAGCAGTCCCCTCCCGGGGGGCTCCTACAATGAGCAGTTCTTC.

This chain's CDR3 is CASRGQGNTGELFF. The CDR3 bases are TGTGCCAGCAGGGGCCAGGGGAACACCGGGGAGCTGTTTTTT. The chain uses TRBV2 and TRBJ2-2, with D tentatively TRBD1 (5 bases). Trimming removed 6 bases at V and 1 base at J, with 9 bases between. This CDR3 contains 14 residues. Germline CDR1 and CDR2: SNHLY and FYNNEI.

The CDR3 DNA reads as TGTGCCAGCAGTGAATGGATGGGAGCCAATCAGCCCCAGCATTTT. Translation gives CASSEWMGANQPQHF. V usage is TRBV2 and J usage is TRBJ1-5; no clear D gene. Germline CDR1 and CDR2: SNHLY and FYNNEI. The V end lost 2 bases, the J end lost 3 bases, and 11 bases lay between the germline ends. The CDR3 runs 15 residues.

The chain combines TRBV27 with TRBJ1-2, with TRBD1 matching 8 bases. The CDR3 has 12 amino acids. The ends lost 8 bases at V and 6 bases at J; junction bases unmatched: 5. CDR1 MNHEY and CDR2 SMNVEV come from the germline V gene (reference sequence). DNA of the CDR3: TGTGCCAGCTCAGGGGGCCCGAATGGCTACACCTTC. Translation gives CASSGGPNGYTF.

This rearrangement joins TRBV30 to TRBJ2-2, with D unresolved. The CDR3 loop spans 12 amino acids. Per the germline V gene, CDR1 is GTSNPN and CDR2 is SVGIG (reference sequence). V lost 1 base to trimming and J lost 7 bases, with 7 bases between them. The CDR3 nucleotides read TGTGCCTGGAGTGAGCTGAACGGGGAGCTGTTTTTT. Its protein is CAWSELNGELFF.

The chain joins TRBV27 to TRBJ1-4, with D tentatively TRBD1 (5 bases). The CDR3 sequence is 15 residues long. Trimming shortened V by 2 bases and J by 5 bases, and 12 bases separated the two germline ends. Germline assignment: CDR1 MNHEY and CDR2 SMNVEV (reference sequence). Here the CDR3 DNA reads TGTGCCAGCAGTTTAAACCGGGACCGCAATGAAAAACTGTTTTTT. As protein: CASSLNRDRNEKLFF.

The genes are TRBV13 and TRBJ2-6, with a weak D call TRBD1 (6 bases). Per the germline V gene, CDR1 is PRHDT and CDR2 is FYEKMQ (reference sequence). V dropped 5 bases and J dropped 2 bases, with 13 bases sitting between them. The CDR3 length is 16 residues. The CDR3 reads CASSPSNRAGANVLTF. The CDR3 region has the DNA TGTGCCAGCAGCCCATCAAACAGGGCTGGGGCCAACGTCCTGACTTTC.

The chain couples TRBV7-9 to TRBJ2-5, with 10 bases identical to TRBD1. The CDR3 length is 14 residues. Germline V gives CDR1 SEHNR, CDR2 FQNEAQ (reference sequence). J was trimmed by 5 bases and V by 11 bases; bases with no gene match: 11. CDR3 amino acids: CAATGTGVWETQYF. The CDR3, as DNA: TGTGCCGCAACTGGGACAGGGGTTTGGGAGACCCAGTACTTC.

The chain couples TRBV13 to TRBJ1-1, with D maybe TRBD1 (5 bases). The CDR3 length is 13 residues. In germline, CDR1 is PRHDT, CDR2 FYEKMQ (reference sequence). Trimming pared 4 bases from V and 6 bases from J, leaving 12 bases between. CDR3 DNA: TGTGCCAGCAGCTCGGGACTGCCGGCTGAAGCTTTCTTT. Its translation is CASSSGLPAEAFF.